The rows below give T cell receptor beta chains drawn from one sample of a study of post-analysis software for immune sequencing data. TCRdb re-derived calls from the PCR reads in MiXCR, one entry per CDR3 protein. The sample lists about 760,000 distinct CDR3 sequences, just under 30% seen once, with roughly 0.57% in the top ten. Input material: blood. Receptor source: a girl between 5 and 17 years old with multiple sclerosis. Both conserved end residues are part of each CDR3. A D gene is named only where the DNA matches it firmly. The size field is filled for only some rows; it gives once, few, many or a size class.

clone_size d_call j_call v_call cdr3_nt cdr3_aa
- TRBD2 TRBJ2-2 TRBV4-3 TGCGCCAGCAGCCAAGTTGTTGATAGCGGGAGTATCGGGGAGCTGTTTTTT CASSQVVDSGSIGELFF
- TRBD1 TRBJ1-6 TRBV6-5 TGTGCCAGCACAAAAATGGGTGCAGGGGGCAGATCACCCCTCCACTTT CASTKMGAGGRSPLHF
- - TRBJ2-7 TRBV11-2 TGTGCCAGCAGCTTACGCGACCTCAATGAGCAGTACTTC CASSLRDLNEQYF
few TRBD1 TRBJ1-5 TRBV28 TGTGCCAGCACCCGGGACAGGGACGGGAATCAGCCCCAGCATTTT CASTRDRDGNQPQHF
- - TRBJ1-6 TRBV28 TGTGCCAGCAGTTTAAACCCTCCACCCCTCCACTTT CASSLNPPPLHF
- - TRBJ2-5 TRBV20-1 TGCAGTGCTAGAGTTGCGGGTGAGCAGTACTTC CSARVAGEQYF
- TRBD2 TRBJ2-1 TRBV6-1 TGTGCCAGCAGGGCCCCAGCGGGGGGTTTGCCCTCCTACAATCAGCAGTTCTTC CASRAPAGGLPSYNQQFF
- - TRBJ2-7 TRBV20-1 TGCAGTGCTAGCCAGGGGTTTGGGGAGCAGTACTTC CSASQGFGEQYF
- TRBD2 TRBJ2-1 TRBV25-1 TGTGCCAGGGGACTAGCGGGGATCAATGAGCAGTTCTTC CARGLAGINEQFF
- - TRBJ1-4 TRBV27 TGTGCCAGCACACCCTCCTCGGGTGAAGAACTGTTTTTT CASTPSSGEELFF
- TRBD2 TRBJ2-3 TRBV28 TGTGCCAGCATAACTAGCGGGCGCACAGATACGCAGTATTTT CASITSGRTDTQYF
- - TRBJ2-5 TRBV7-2 TGTGCCAGCAGCTTACTAGTCAATGAGCAGTACTTC CASSLLVNEQYF
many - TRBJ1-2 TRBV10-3 TGTGCCATCGGATCGGGACGGAACTATGGCTACACCTTC CAIGSGRNYGYTF
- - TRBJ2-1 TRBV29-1 TGCAGCGTGCAGGGGGCCAGCAGGGGGGGTGAGCAGTTCTTC CSVQGASRGGEQFF